This T cell receptor beta chain was retrieved from a study of T cell repertoires in cytomegalovirus infection. Study results and caveats: CMV-specific TCR beta clonotypes restricted by HLA-C dominated the ex vivo response. Accumulated public TCR beta family frequency recognized individuals carrying CMV together with the relevant HLA.

Germline V gives CDR1 MNHEY, CDR2 SVGEGT. V lost 2 bases and J 7 bases, leaving 18 bases between the germline ends. This CDR3 contains 16 residues. TCRdb processed the reads anew with MiXCR; each CDR3 protein has one entry. The sample consists of approximately 150,000 distinct CDR3 sequences, roughly 6% of them appearing once. In its sample, this clonotype was seen many times. Its antigen is unknown. The specimen sequenced was PBMCs. The chain combines TRBV6-2 or TRBV6-3 with TRBJ2-1; D is perhaps TRBD1 (6 bases). The receptor was derived from a human donor in good health (CMV status not recorded). Some clones in this sample may be carry-over from other donors' samples. CDR3 nucleotide sequence: TGTGCCAGCAGTTACCCGAGACAGGTTCCTGAAAATGAGCAGTTCTTC. This sequence encodes CASSYPRQVPENEQFF.